This T cell receptor beta chain was captured in a study of T cell changes during pregnancy in multiple sclerosis. Data came from immunoSEQ multiplex PCR; TCRdb stores just in-frame clones and leaves some out. The table includes 60,000 to 70,000 clones, about 89% detected once. This CDR3 has 13 amino acids. Deletions cut 0 bases from V and 5 bases from J, with 5 bases between. The germline V gene has CDR1 SGHRS and CDR2 YFSETQ. The clonotype was recovered from a female donor with multiple sclerosis, enrolled in a pregnancy study. The chain has TRBV5-1 and TRBJ2-2; unclear D gene. The sample was peripheral blood, taken in the second trimester of pregnancy. The DNA for the CDR3 is TGCGCCAGCAGCTTGGAGACAACCGGGGAGCTGTTTTTT. Amino acid sequence: CASSLETTGELFF.